A single sample gave rise to the 26 T cell receptor beta chains below, sequenced in a study of early T cells in non-severe SARS-CoV-2 infection. TCRdb independently ran MiXCR on the 5' RACE reads; one entry per CDR3 protein. The sample contains approximately 90,000 distinct CDR3 sequences, roughly 15% of which appear only once. The source was whole blood, collected at baseline. The receptors come from an adult who was a healthcare worker with PCR-confirmed SARS-CoV-2 infection or an uninfected control (not recorded which).

This sequence joins TRBV25-1 and TRBJ2-5; D unclear. V lost 1 base and J 4 bases, leaving 13 bases between the germline ends. The CDR3 totals 15 residues. Looked up from germline, CDR1 is MGHDK and CDR2 is SYGVNS. The CDR3 is CASSEFKGIRETQYF. For the CDR3, the DNA is TGTGCCAGCAGTGAATTCAAGGGCATCAGAGAGACCCAGTACTTC.

J is TRBJ2-3 and V is TRBV20-1; D remains unclear. There are 13 residues in the CDR3. The germline CDR1 and CDR2 sequences are DFQATT and SNEGSKA (reference sequence). V lost 3 bases, J lost 5 bases, and 12 bases lay in between. CDR3 DNA: TGCAGTGCTAGGACGCCTAGGATAGATACGCAGTATTTT. Translation gives CSARTPRIDTQYF.

In this sample, this clonotype turned up a few times. The genes are TRBV30 and TRBJ2-1; D is perhaps TRBD2 (6 bases). The CDR3 consists of 15 residues. Trimming removed 1 base at V and 0 bases at J, with 10 bases between. The germline V gene encodes CDR1 GTSNPN and CDR2 SVGIG (reference sequence). The CDR3 sequence: CAWSGAGTSYNEQFF. DNA for the CDR3: TGTGCCTGGAGTGGTGCGGGAACCTCCTACAATGAGCAGTTCTTC.

This clonotype was seen more than once but under ten times. The genes are TRBV20-1 and TRBJ2-3, with TRBD1 identical over 8 bases. This CDR3 is 14 amino acids long. The V gene end was trimmed by 5 bases and the J gene end by 0 bases; junction bases not matched to a gene: 4. The germline V gene encodes CDR1 DFQATT and CDR2 SNEGSKA (reference sequence). CDR3 sequence: CSASDRGSTDTQYF. The CDR3, as DNA: TGCAGTGCTTCTGACAGGGGTAGCACAGATACGCAGTATTTT.

The chain carries TRBV3-1 and TRBJ2-2; D unclear. Germline lookup yields CDR1 LGHDT and CDR2 YNNKEL (reference sequence). Trimming removed 11 bases from V and 4 bases from J, with 8 bases in between. The CDR3 runs to 11 residues. In nucleotides, the CDR3 is TGTGCCGCAATGGGCACCGGGGAGCTGTTTTTT. It specifies CAAMGTGELFF.

V usage is TRBV20-1 and J usage is TRBJ2-3; no firm D call. The CDR3 loop spans 14 amino acids. Trimming took off 0 bases at V and 2 bases at J, with 9 bases between the two ends. The germline V gene has CDR1 DFQATT and CDR2 SNEGSKA (reference sequence). CDR3 DNA: TGCAGTGCTAGAGATCCCAGGACCACAGATACGCAGTATTTT. This sequence encodes CSARDPRTTDTQYF.

The table lists this clonotype with a few counts. This rearrangement joins TRBV7-2 to TRBJ2-3, with D unresolved. The CDR3 length is 15 residues. The germline CDR1 and CDR2 sequences are SGHTA and FQGNSA. Deletions cut 1 base from V and 2 bases from J, with 10 bases between. The CDR3 nucleotides read TGTGCCAGCAGCTTAGTTTACAGAGCCACAGATACGCAGTATTTT. Translated: CASSLVYRATDTQYF. The full variable domain, in which reference TRBV7-2 and TRBJ2-3 provide the parts outside the CDR3, is GAGVSQSPSNKVTEKGKDVELRCDPISGHTALYWYRQSLGQGLEFLIYFQGNSAPDKSGLPSDRFSAERTGGSVSTLTIQRTQQEDSAVYLCASSLVYRATDTQYFGPGTRLTVL.

This clonotype was observed a handful of times. The chain has TRBV5-1 and TRBJ2-5; 8 bases match TRBD2. V lost 0 bases, J lost 3 bases, and 4 bases stayed unmatched. The CDR3 is 15 amino acids. Germline V gene data show CDR1 as SGHRS and CDR2 as YFSETQ. This chain's CDR3 is CASSLVGTREETQYF. The CDR3 coding sequence is TGCGCCAGCAGCTTGGTAGGGACTAGAGAAGAGACCCAGTACTTC.

This clonotype was picked up many times. The chain employs TRBV24-1 and TRBJ2-1; 10 nucleotides align to TRBD2. V shed 7 bases and J 7 bases; nucleotides not matched to a gene: 6. Germline CDR1 KGHDR, CDR2 SFDVKD. This CDR3 is 14 amino acids long. CDR3 protein: CATREREGRNEQFF. CDR3 coding DNA: TGTGCCACCAGGGAGCGGGAGGGCCGAAATGAGCAGTTCTTC.

This clonotype was detected ten times or more. The chain links TRBV5-1 to TRBJ1-1; the match to TRBD1 covers 7 bases. The length of the CDR3 is 14 residues. Germline CDR1 and CDR2: SGHRS and YFSETQ. V shed 4 bases and J 1 base; nucleotides not matched to a gene: 4. The CDR3 coding sequence is TGCGCCAGCAGCAGGAGACAGGGGAACACTGAAGCTTTCTTT. Protein: CASSRRQGNTEAFF.

Only a few counts were recorded for this clonotype. The chain recombines TRBV7-9 with TRBJ2-1; 12 bases match TRBD2. Per the germline V gene, CDR1 is SEHNR and CDR2 is FQNEAQ (reference sequence). The length of the CDR3 is 15 residues. The trim removed 4 bases at V and 5 bases at J, leaving 3 bases unmatched. CDR3: CASSSTSGRHNEQFF. In DNA, the CDR3 is TGTGCCAGCAGCTCGACTAGCGGGAGACACAATGAGCAGTTCTTC.

This clonotype was observed a handful of times. CDR3 amino acids: CASSLGLDSDSPYF. CDR3 nucleotide sequence: TGTGCCAGCAGCTTAGGTCTTGATTCGGACAGCCCGTACTTC. The chain carries TRBV7-9 and TRBJ2-5; D perhaps matches TRBD1 (6 bases). The CDR3 spans 14 residues. The V and J ends lost 1 base and 13 bases respectively, with 19 bases between them. The germline CDR1 and CDR2 sequences are SEHNR and FQNEAQ (reference sequence).

The CDR3: CASIPVGSETQYF. The DNA for the CDR3 is TGTGCCAGCATCCCGGTGGGAAGTGAGACCCAGTACTTC. V is TRBV7-9 and J is TRBJ2-5; unclear D gene. This CDR3 is 13 amino acids long. The V end lost 7 bases, the J end lost 5 bases, and 14 bases lay between the germline ends. Germline loops: CDR1 SEHNR, CDR2 FQNEAQ (reference sequence).

This clonotype was counted between two and nine times. This rearrangement joins TRBV28 to TRBJ2-1, with D uncertain. Deletions cut 5 bases from V and 3 bases from J, with 8 bases between. Per germline, CDR1 MDHEN and CDR2 SYDVKM. The CDR3 has 13 residues. CDR3 residues: CASSGQNYNEQFF. CDR3 coding DNA: TGTGCCAGCAGTGGTCAGAACTACAATGAGCAGTTCTTC.

This clonotype was observed many times. The CDR3 nucleotides read TGTGCCAGCTCACGCCTCGACAGGACGCTCGAAAAACTGTTTTTT. Translated: CASSRLDRTLEKLFF. This rearrangement joins TRBV18 to TRBJ1-4; tentatively, D is TRBD1 (6 bases). The CDR3 has 15 amino acids. Trimming pared 4 bases from V and 8 bases from J, leaving 17 bases between. Germline lookup yields CDR1 KGHSH and CDR2 LQKENI. Looking up the rest from reference TRBV18 and TRBJ1-4 gives the full variable domain: NAGVMQNPRHLVRRRGQEARLRCSPMKGHSHVYWYRQLPEEGLKFMVYLQKENIIDESGMPKERFSAEFPKEGPSILRIQQVVRGDSAAYFCASSRLDRTLEKLFFGSGTQLSVL.

The rearrangement links TRBV18 to TRBJ2-2, with 10 bases lining up with TRBD2. Germline lookup yields CDR1 KGHSH and CDR2 LQKENI. V lost 3 bases and J lost 0; bases outside the gene matches: 4. The CDR3 totals 17 residues. The CDR3 reads CASSPGLAVSNTGELFF. CDR3 coding DNA: TGTGCCAGCTCACCCGGACTAGCGGTTTCGAACACCGGGGAGCTGTTTTTT.

The rearrangement links TRBV20-1 to TRBJ2-4; tentative D call: TRBD1 (6 bases). The CDR3 spans 13 residues. V was clipped by 7 bases and J by 6 bases, with 16 bases between them. In germline, CDR1 is DFQATT, CDR2 SNEGSKA (reference sequence). The CDR3 region is CSVAQGTLNIQYF. The CDR3 nucleotides read TGCAGTGTCGCGCAGGGGACCCTAAACATTCAGTACTTC.

This clonotype was observed a few times. The chain employs TRBV6-5 and TRBJ1-2; the match to TRBD1 covers 11 bases. Trimming took 6 bases from V and 5 from J; bases not matched to a gene: 5. The V gene's germline CDR1 is MNHEY and CDR2 SVGAGI. The CDR3 is 14 residues long. The CDR3 nucleotides read TGTGCCAGCAGCTGGGGACAGGGGGTTTATGGCTACACCTTC. As protein: CASSWGQGVYGYTF.

There are many counts of this clonotype. The rearrangement joins TRBV7-2 to TRBJ1-5; no clear D. CDR1 and CDR2 (germline): SGHTA, FQGNSA. The V end was cut by 5 bases, the J end by 5 bases, with 10 bases between. The length of the CDR3 is 13 residues. The CDR3 is CASSVRGDQPQHF. For the CDR3, the DNA is TGTGCCAGCAGCGTCCGGGGAGATCAGCCCCAGCATTTT.

The J gene is TRBJ1-1, the V gene TRBV10-3; D gene uncertain. This CDR3 is 13 amino acids long. Germline CDR1 is ENHRY and CDR2 is SYGVKD. V shed 7 bases and J shed 0 bases, with 9 bases lying between them. CDR3: CAIKFTVNTEAFF. CDR3 DNA: TGTGCCATCAAGTTTACAGTGAACACTGAAGCTTTCTTT.

The sample holds many counts of this clonotype. This rearrangement joins TRBV19 to TRBJ2-1; D gene unclear. Germline V gene lookup returns CDR1 LNHDA and CDR2 SQIVND (reference sequence). Trimming removed 3 bases at V and 0 bases at J, with 6 bases between. The CDR3 sequence is 14 residues long. Written as DNA, the CDR3 is TGTGCCAGTAGTATGACCAGCTCCTACAATGAGCAGTTCTTC. Protein product: CASSMTSSYNEQFF.

This clonotype has only a few counts. The J gene is TRBJ2-1, the V gene TRBV10-3, with D perhaps matching TRBD2 (5 bases). Germline CDR1 reads ENHRY; CDR2 reads SYGVKD. CDR3 length: 14 residues. V was cut by 0 bases and J by 10 bases, with 13 bases left in between. In nucleotides, the CDR3 is TGTGCCATCAGTGAGTCCGCTAGCCTGACGGAGCAGTTCTTC. Amino acid sequence: CAISESASLTEQFF.

This clonotype was observed a handful of times. The rearrangement joins TRBV7-2 to TRBJ2-3; D is unclear. CDR3 length: 13 residues. Germline lookup yields CDR1 SGHTA and CDR2 FQGNSA. V dropped 3 bases and J dropped 5 bases, with 9 bases sitting between them. In DNA, the CDR3 is TGTGCCAGCAGCTTCGCCAGACAAGATACGCAGTATTTT. This gives the protein CASSFARQDTQYF.

The chain links TRBV6-2 or TRBV6-3 to TRBJ2-7, with 8 positions matching TRBD1. There are 12 residues in the CDR3. Per the germline V gene, CDR1 is MNHEY and CDR2 is SVGEGT. V lost 8 bases, J lost 3 bases, and 3 bases stayed unmatched. The CDR3 region has the DNA TGTGCCAGCCGGGACAGGAGCTACGAGCAGTACTTC. Its protein product is CASRDRSYEQYF.

V gene TRBV7-8 combines with J gene TRBJ2-7; either TRBD1 or TRBD2 may supply D (5 bases each). V was clipped by 0 bases and J by 5 bases, with 14 bases between them. The CDR3 has 15 residues. CDR1 and CDR2 (germline): SGHVS, FQNEAQ. Here the CDR3 reads CASSLAVGRLHEQYF. CDR3 DNA: TGTGCCAGCAGCTTAGCAGTGGGACGTCTGCACGAGCAGTACTTC.

The V call is TRBV19, the J call TRBJ2-7; 14 nucleotides match TRBD2. Germline loops: CDR1 LNHDA, CDR2 SQIVND (reference sequence). The CDR3 length is 16 residues. V dropped 6 bases and J dropped 3; count of bases not matched to a gene: 7. The CDR3 DNA is TGTGCCAGTAGGACTACCGGGACTAGCGGGAGCTACGAGCAGTACTTC. It yields the protein CASRTTGTSGSYEQYF.